This is a list of T cell receptor beta chains from one sample in a study of identical twins. TCRdb reprocessed the 5' RACE reads via MiXCR and lists one record per CDR3 protein. The table includes some 660,000 distinct CDR3 sequences, 8.5% to 9% detected once. This same sample was also taken into another study, of yellow fever vaccine responses in identical twins.

Specimen: PBMCs. These receptors all stem from a young woman in good health. Each CDR3 is given with its conserved first and last residue. The order of the fields is J gene, clone size, D gene, V gene, CDR3 DNA, CDR3 protein. D genes are given only for firm matches. Size is stated for part of the rows, as once, few or many counts, or as a class when the clone is expanded.

J: TRBJ1-5; size: few; D: TRBD1; V: TRBV5-1; DNA: TGCGCCAGCAGCGCCGGGACAGGGGGTTCGGGAAGCAATCAGCCCCAGCATTTT; CDR3: CASSAGTGGSGSNQPQHF
J: TRBJ1-2; size: many; D: NA; V: TRBV3-1; DNA: TGTGCCAGCAGCCAAGAGGCCTATGGCTACACCTTC; CDR3: CASSQEAYGYTF
J: TRBJ2-1; size: few; D: TRBD2; V: TRBV19; DNA: TGTGCCAGTAGTCTCCAGACTAGCGGGGGTTACAATGAGCAGTTCTTC; CDR3: CASSLQTSGGYNEQFF
J: TRBJ2-1; size: NA; D: TRBD2; V: TRBV9; DNA: TGTGCCAGCAGTCCTATAGGAGCGGGAGGGGTTGACAATGAGCAGTTCTTC; CDR3: CASSPIGAGGVDNEQFF
J: TRBJ2-1; size: few; D: TRBD2; V: TRBV3-1; DNA: TGTGCCAGCAGCCAAACTAGCGGGGAGTACAATGAGCAGTTCTTC; CDR3: CASSQTSGEYNEQFF
J: TRBJ2-7; size: few; D: TRBD1; V: TRBV6-1; DNA: TGTGCCAGCCCCATGGGACAGCACGCGGCTTCCTCCTACGAGCAGTACTTC; CDR3: CASPMGQHAASSYEQYF
J: TRBJ2-3; size: few; D: TRBD2; V: TRBV20-1; DNA: TGCAGTGCCATGACTAGCGGGAGGATAGATACGCAGTATTTT; CDR3: CSAMTSGRIDTQYF
J: TRBJ2-7; size: few; D: NA; V: TRBV28; DNA: TGTGCCAGCAGTTTATCCATTAGAGCCTACGAGCAGTACTTC; CDR3: CASSLSIRAYEQYF
J: TRBJ2-2; size: many; D: NA; V: TRBV12-3/TRBV12-4; DNA: TGTGCCAGCTACCCTGGGGGACGGAAGAACACCGGGGAGCTGTTTTTT; CDR3: CASYPGGRKNTGELFF
J: TRBJ2-5; size: NA; D: NA; V: TRBV18; DNA: TGTGCCAGCTCACCCGTCAAGGGTCAAGAGACCCAGTACTTC; CDR3: CASSPVKGQETQYF
J: TRBJ2-5; size: few; D: NA; V: TRBV7-9; DNA: TGTGCCAGCAGTTACCCTTTGAGCGTAGAGACCCAGTACTTC; CDR3: CASSYPLSVETQYF
J: TRBJ2-5; size: many; D: NA; V: TRBV7-2; DNA: TGTGCCAGCAGCTTAGTCCGGACAGTCGGGGAGACCCAGTACTTC; CDR3: CASSLVRTVGETQYF
J: TRBJ2-7; size: NA; D: TRBD2; V: TRBV20-1; DNA: TGCAGTGCCCCCGGGACTAGCGGAACCTACGAGCAGTACTTC; CDR3: CSAPGTSGTYEQYF
J: TRBJ2-2; size: NA; D: NA; V: TRBV4-3; DNA: TGCGCCAGCAGCCAAGATAAGGGGGGGATGAACACCGGGGAGCTGTTTTTT; CDR3: CASSQDKGGMNTGELFF
J: TRBJ1-1; size: NA; D: NA; V: TRBV5-8; DNA: TGTGCCAGCAGCACGGCCTTTGGGATCCGGGCTTTCTTT; CDR3: CASSTAFGIRAFF
J: TRBJ2-7; size: many; D: NA; V: TRBV29-1; DNA: TGCAGCGCGGACCTCGGTAGTGACGAGCAGTACTTC; CDR3: CSADLGSDEQYF
J: TRBJ1-5; size: many; D: NA; V: TRBV27; DNA: TGTGCCAGCAGCCAGGCTAGTCAGCCCCAGCATTTT; CDR3: CASSQASQPQHF
J: TRBJ2-2; size: many; D: NA; V: TRBV5-5; DNA: TGTGCCAGCAGCCGAATTACAAACACCGGGGAGCTGTTTTTT; CDR3: CASSRITNTGELFF
J: TRBJ2-5; size: few; D: NA; V: TRBV12-3/TRBV12-4; DNA: TGTGCCAGCAGTTTAGGAACCAGGGAAAACCAAGAGACCCAGTACTTC; CDR3: CASSLGTRENQETQYF
J: TRBJ2-1; size: NA; D: NA; V: TRBV4-1; DNA: TGCGCCAGCAGCCAAGTCCGGGTAGGGTTAGAGAATGAGCAGTTCTTC; CDR3: CASSQVRVGLENEQFF
J: TRBJ2-1; size: many; D: TRBD2; V: TRBV27; DNA: TGTGCCAGCATGTGGAGCGGGGGCAATGAGCAGTTCTTC; CDR3: CASMWSGGNEQFF
J: TRBJ2-1; size: NA; D: TRBD2; V: TRBV11-1; DNA: TGTGCCAGCAGCTCTATTCCCAAGACTAGCGCAACCTACAATGAGCAGTTCTTC; CDR3: CASSSIPKTSATYNEQFF
J: TRBJ2-7; size: few; D: NA; V: TRBV6-2/TRBV6-3; DNA: TGTGCCAGCAGTCTAGGACCGCCAAACTGGCAGTACTTC; CDR3: CASSLGPPNWQYF
J: TRBJ2-7; size: NA; D: TRBD2; V: TRBV20-1; DNA: TGCAGTGCTAGATTGCGCCTAGCGGGTACCTACGAGCAGTACTTC; CDR3: CSARLRLAGTYEQYF
J: TRBJ1-6; size: NA; D: NA; V: TRBV5-6; DNA: TGTGCCAGCAGCTTGGACAGCCTTTCTAATTCACCCCTCCACTTT; CDR3: CASSLDSLSNSPLHF
J: TRBJ2-2; size: many; D: NA; V: TRBV29-1; DNA: TGCAGCGTCCTCCGCAGGGGGGAGCTGTTTTTT; CDR3: CSVLRRGELFF
J: TRBJ2-5; size: many; D: NA; V: TRBV5-1; DNA: TGCGCCAGCAGCTTCTGGGGGAGTGAAGAGACCCAGTACTTC; CDR3: CASSFWGSEETQYF
J: TRBJ2-7; size: few; D: NA; V: TRBV29-1; DNA: TGCAGCGTTGGATTGGTCAGAAACGAGCAGTACTTC; CDR3: CSVGLVRNEQYF
J: TRBJ2-1; size: NA; D: NA; V: TRBV15; DNA: TGTGCCACCAGTTACGACACACTCTTCTACAATGAGCAGTTCTTC; CDR3: CATSYDTLFYNEQFF
J: TRBJ2-5; size: NA; D: TRBD2; V: TRBV11-1; DNA: TGTGCCAGCAGCTTCGCAGCCGGACTAGCGGGGAATCAAGAGACCCAGTACTTC; CDR3: CASSFAAGLAGNQETQYF
J: TRBJ2-3; size: few; D: TRBD2; V: TRBV27; DNA: TGTGCCAGCAGTTACGGACTAGCGGGGGGTTACACAGATACGCAGTATTTT; CDR3: CASSYGLAGGYTDTQYF
J: TRBJ2-2; size: many; D: NA; V: TRBV9; DNA: TGTGCCAGCAGCGTAGGCCCGAGTATTGTTGGGGAAGGGGAGCTGTTTTTT; CDR3: CASSVGPSIVGEGELFF
J: TRBJ2-3; size: many; D: NA; V: TRBV5-1; DNA: TGCGCCAGCAGCTTGTGGGGGAGCACAGATACGCAGTATTTT; CDR3: CASSLWGSTDTQYF
J: TRBJ1-6; size: few; D: TRBD1; V: TRBV6-1; DNA: TGTGCCAGCAGTCCGGGGACAGGGGAAGGAGGTTCACCCCTCCACTTT; CDR3: CASSPGTGEGGSPLHF
J: TRBJ2-5; size: few; D: TRBD2; V: TRBV10-2; DNA: TGCGCCAGCAGTGAGTGGATAGCGGGTAAAGGGGAGACCCAGTACTTC; CDR3: CASSEWIAGKGETQYF
J: TRBJ2-3; size: few; D: TRBD1; V: TRBV6-5; DNA: TGTGCCAGCAGTTACGGAGGGGGGACAGGGGTAGCAGATACGCAGTATTTT; CDR3: CASSYGGGTGVADTQYF
J: TRBJ2-5; size: few; D: NA; V: TRBV27; DNA: TGTGCCAGCAGTGGGCTAGGCTACCAAGAGACCCAGTACTTC; CDR3: CASSGLGYQETQYF
J: TRBJ2-7; size: NA; D: TRBD2; V: TRBV3-1; DNA: TGTGCCAGCAGCCAAAGACTAGCGGGGGACCTCTACGAGCAGTACTTC; CDR3: CASSQRLAGDLYEQYF
J: TRBJ2-2; size: many; D: NA; V: TRBV29-1; DNA: TGCAGCGCAGTGGACGTGTCCTCCACCGGGGAGCTGTTTTTT; CDR3: CSAVDVSSTGELFF
J: TRBJ2-1; size: few; D: NA; V: TRBV29-1; DNA: TGCAGCGCCCCGGACGTCAATGAGCAGTTCTTC; CDR3: CSAPDVNEQFF
J: TRBJ2-1; size: NA; D: TRBD2; V: TRBV24-1; DNA: TGTGCCACCAGTGAATCCCTGGGACTAGCTCCTGAGCAGTTCTTC; CDR3: CATSESLGLAPEQFF
J: TRBJ2-7; size: few; D: TRBD2; V: TRBV7-6; DNA: TGTGCCAGCAGCTTAGTACCTAGCGGGAGGTTCTCCTACGAGCAGTACTTC; CDR3: CASSLVPSGRFSYEQYF
J: TRBJ1-6; size: few; D: TRBD1; V: TRBV5-1; DNA: TGCGCCAGCAGCTTGGAGGGACAGGGGGATTCACCCCTCCACTTT; CDR3: CASSLEGQGDSPLHF
J: TRBJ2-7; size: many; D: TRBD2; V: TRBV7-9; DNA: TGTGCCAGCAGCTTTCAGCGGCGGGAGGGTGGCGAGCAGTACTTC; CDR3: CASSFQRREGGEQYF
J: TRBJ2-7; size: NA; D: TRBD1; V: TRBV15; DNA: TGTGCCACCAGCAGCCACGGGACAGGGAGCTCCTACGAGCAGTACTTC; CDR3: CATSSHGTGSSYEQYF
J: TRBJ2-1; size: few; D: NA; V: TRBV10-3; DNA: TGTGCCATCACCAAAACCGGGGTAAATGAGCAGTTCTTC; CDR3: CAITKTGVNEQFF
J: TRBJ1-3; size: few; D: NA; V: TRBV7-2; DNA: TGTGCCAGCACTCTGGACCGCCGAAACACCATATATTTT; CDR3: CASTLDRRNTIYF
J: TRBJ1-2; size: many; D: TRBD1; V: TRBV5-1; DNA: TGCGCCAGCAGCTTGGGACAGGGTGGTGGCTACACCTTC; CDR3: CASSLGQGGGYTF
J: TRBJ2-2; size: once; D: TRBD2; V: TRBV7-6; DNA: TGTGCCAGCAGCTTCGAAACTAGCGGGAGTAGATACACCGGGGAGCTGTTTTTT; CDR3: CASSFETSGSRYTGELFF
J: TRBJ2-7; size: few; D: NA; V: TRBV20-1; DNA: TGCAGTGTGTTGGACCTGACGGCGAGCTCCTACGAGCAGTACTTC; CDR3: CSVLDLTASSYEQYF
J: TRBJ2-7; size: many; D: NA; V: TRBV7-2; DNA: TGTGCCAGCAGCTTAGAAACAGGGAGCTCCTACGAGCAGTACTTC; CDR3: CASSLETGSSYEQYF